This T cell receptor beta chain was retrieved from a study of Ad26.COV2.S vaccination and SARS-CoV-2 variants. Study-wide results and caveats: Breadth and depth estimates from TCRs may understate total T cell responses.

This clone was detected only a few times. Its antigen is not identified. This CDR3 region has 21 residues. Germline V CDR1 and CDR2: MGHRA, YSYEKL. Germline trimming cut 1 base from V and 0 bases from J; bases unmatched to any gene: 15. Using immunoSEQ multiplex PCR, the repertoire was profiled, and TCRdb retains in-frame clones only, with some absent. There are about 97,000 clones in the sample; 80% occur only once, and approximately 15% lies in the top ten. Source: peripheral blood, taken after recovery from COVID-19. This receptor was obtained from a human donor who had recovered from COVID-19. V usage is TRBV4-1 and J usage is TRBJ1-6, with 7 bases fitting TRBD1. The CDR3 DNA follows: TGCGCCAGCAGCCAAGCATTCCTGCCCTGGACAGGAAGCTCCTATAATTCACCCCTCCACTTT. It codes for CASSQAFLPWTGSSYNSPLHF.